Given below is one T cell receptor (beta chain) in context. Its binding antigen is unknown. It may be a read error: a sequence one base away is much more abundant. In light of the paper, this sample's time point label describes: newly diagnosed GD, antithyroid drugs for less than 3 months. For both TCR sequencing and RNA sequencing, RNA was extracted from PBMCs in TRIzol. The diagnosis of Graves' disease followed American Thyroid Association guidelines. Patients were recruited from an endocrinology department in Xi'an, China. From each patient, about 8.9 milliliters of peripheral blood was collected into an EDTA anticoagulant tube. Ficoll Paque Plus density gradient separation was used to isolate PBMCs, and no additional T cell sorting was done. RNA quality was checked with an Agilent 2100 Bioanalyzer and agarose gel, and concentration with a NanoDrop 2000. The CDR3 starts with the cysteine, ends with the phenylalanine, and has 12 residues. The CDR3 DNA has 36 bases and is translated from base 1.

This sample is drawn from a study of regulatory T cells in long-lasting Graves disease (dated by TCRdb to about 2021). Concerning the study at large: Newly diagnosed Graves' disease patients had taken antithyroid drugs for less than 3 months. Peripheral blood TCR sequencing and RNA sequencing compared persistent Graves' disease patients with newly diagnosed Graves' disease patients. A total of about 35 samples underwent TCR sequencing: around 13 from persistent and roughly 20 from newly diagnosed Graves' disease patients. The study took place in China and was registered as a clinical trial. General findings and caveats noted by the study authors: Sequencing and analysis were restricted to the TCR beta chain. More public clonotypes were shared among persistent patients (roughly 2,900) than among newly diagnosed patients (more than 900). Compared with newly diagnosed patients, persistent Graves' disease patients had lower TCR Shannon entropy and fewer highly expanded clones, which suggests clonal expansion. Because the primary lesion, thyroid tissue, could not be accessed, the study looked at peripheral blood alone. Preferential use of TRBV28, TRBJ1-2 and TRBJ2-5 was observed in persistent disease, whereas TRBV20-1 and TRBJ2-1 were favored in newly diagnosed disease. As a limitation, the authors acknowledged that the small sample size may reduce accuracy.

Library method: multiplex PCR. Sequencing instrument: Illumina HiSeq 4000. To build TCR beta libraries, CDR3 regions were amplified by Arm-PCR using iRepertoire HTBI primers. Gel purification was performed on PCR products prior to sequencing. Turning to the authors' computational methods: Gene usage analysis of CDR3 amino acid clonotypes relied on the roughly 67 TRBV and more than twelve TRBJ segments identified across samples. COPE and FqMerger were used to merge filtered high-quality paired reads into contigs. Contigs were aligned with BLAST to IMGT TRBV, TRBD and TRBJ reference genes, and CDR3 was defined per IMGT. Clonotypes above 0.1% frequency were classified as highly expanded clones. Shannon entropy served as the measure of repertoire diversity, while the Gini coefficient captured V-J evenness. A clonotype was considered public if more than one individual shared it. TCRdb reprocessed the public reads (quality trimming at Q25 with fastp, clone calling with MiXCR) and kept in-frame beta chains. Each CDR3 protein appears once, grouped with its most common genes and DNA. What appears here as the V and J calls and clone size reflects TCRdb's work, not the paper's. In all, the sample holds hundreds of thousands of distinct CDR3 sequences, and 16% of those were seen once. The top ten constitute 25% to 30% of the sample.

The data were also submitted as part of a second study, on T cells in Graves' hyperthyroidism and ophthalmopathy. Per the second study: Stable Graves' hyperthyroidism was defined as no progression to ophthalmopathy during 18 months of follow-up. Hyperthyroidism patients were newly diagnosed, with disease duration under 2 months, and aged 18 to 65 years. The study excluded patients with uncontrolled infections, other autoimmune diseases, pregnancy or lactation. Diagnoses were based on clinical symptoms, serum thyroxine and TRAb, thyroid ultrasound and orbital computed tomography. For the first round of RT-PCR on the TCR CDR3, the HTBI primer set was used together with the Qiagen OneStep RT-PCR kit. Most expanded thyroid clonotypes (frequency above 0.001) were also found in blood, which suggests that blood repertoires may mirror thyroid immune responses. Ophthalmopathy was separated from stable hyperthyroidism by a 13 V-J signature model, with approximately 85% sensitivity and roughly 81% specificity obtained in cross-validation and 80%/75% obtained in testing. In validation, the model predicted progression to ophthalmopathy a median of about 5.9 months before onset, with approximately 71% sensitivity and just under 75% specificity. To identify distinguishing TCR V-J signatures, a discovery cohort of roughly 100 patients was used, comprising 43 with Graves' ophthalmopathy and 57 with stable Graves' hyperthyroidism. An independent validation cohort of around 19 hyperthyroidism patients and about 16 patients who later progressed to ophthalmopathy tested prospective prediction of ophthalmopathy. The 100 discovery patients were randomly split 7:3 into training and test sets. In roughly six Graves' hyperthyroidism patients, the study also compared T-cell repertoires from thyroid tissue with T-cell repertoires from blood. Once sampling was done, hyperthyroidism patients were given methimazole at a starting dose of 30 mg daily, whereas ophthalmopathy patients were given high-dose intravenous methylprednisolone. Libraries were constructed in a second round of multiplex PCR, after which size selection and purification were carried out. Paired-end sequencing of the libraries was performed with 100 bp reads on an Illumina HiSeq2000. SOAPnuke was used to process the raw data, removing reads that contained adapters or uncalled bases, had a mean Phred below 15, or lacked an exact match to the constant primer or identifier. High-quality paired reads were merged using COPE v1.2.5, and each unique nucleotide sequence was defined as a clonotype. Clonotypes were aligned to IMGT TRBV, TRBD and TRBJ reference segments using MiTCR v1.1. The analysis was restricted to V-J combinations with a frequency above 0.0001, which together covered roughly 99% of the repertoires. The TCS score was defined as the ratio of F50 (clonal expansion) to E x V (chaos), calculated using BLOSUM62-based TCRdist between CDR3 peptides within each V-J. Welch's t-statistics and random forest reduced several hundred V-J features to roughly 13, which were used in a naive Bayes classifier (R e1071). Sample size was not statistically predetermined, and blinding of investigators to group allocation was not performed. According to the paper, TCR Vbeta CDR3 sequencing was carried out on 135 peripheral blood samples, which came from 40 to 45 ophthalmopathy, under 85 hyperthyroidism and approximately 17 progressor patients.

The sample was peripheral blood mononuclear cells (PBMCs), taken at new diagnosis, from a patient treated with antithyroid drugs. The source of this sequence is a man aged 35-49 years with Graves disease. Donor details come from another sample of the same person, matched by shared clones. The chain joins TRBV12-3 or TRBV12-4 to TRBJ1-1, with TRBD1 as a weak D call on 6 bases. The CDR3 corresponds to CASSGQYTEALF. DNA sequence: TGTGCCAGCAGTGGACAGTACACTGAAGCTCTCTTT.